Below, 21 T cell receptor beta chains from the same sample are listed, as sequenced in a study of shared clonotypes between healthy human individuals (dated by TCRdb to 2019 to 2021). The library was produced with the immunoSEQ multiplex PCR assay. Sourced from immuneACCESS, this table was stored by TCRdb with only in-frame sequences that have V and J called. A share of the clones is absent; for the studies checked, an unresolved V gene accounts for under half, and the remainder has no known explanation. The table for this sample lists roughly 1,600,000 clones; 98% of them were counted only once. In total, the top ten clones hold 0.36% of the sample. Sequencing input: naive CD4+ T cells sorted from blood. Reading the label with the study, this specimen's cell subset or site is: CD45RA+ positively selected. These receptor sequences come from a man under 40 in good health.

In regard to this clone: The identical CDR3 is also encoded by other nucleotide sequences in the sample. This rearrangement joins TRBV7-9 to TRBJ2-7; a possible D gene is TRBD2 (5 bases). CDR1 and CDR2 from the germline V gene are SEHNR and FQNEAQ (reference sequence). Trimming stripped 0 bases from V and 2 bases from J, with 8 bases between. The CDR3 sequence is 14 residues long. This chain's CDR3 is CASSLAGVPYEQYF. CDR3 nucleotide sequence: TGTGCCAGCAGCTTAGCCGGGGTCCCCTACGAGCAGTACTTC.

The chain is built from TRBV4-3 and TRBJ1-1; unclear D gene. Germline CDR1 LGHNA, CDR2 YSLEER. Trimming took off 4 bases at V and 3 bases at J, with 9 bases between the two ends. The CDR3 runs 13 residues. The CDR3 nucleotides are TGCGCCAGCAGCCGGGCCCGAGACACTGAAGCTTTCTTT. Protein: CASSRARDTEAFF.

This clone has only one observation. This chain joins TRBV5-4 and TRBJ1-5; weak D call: TRBD1 (5 bases). The CDR3 length is 14 residues. Germline CDR1 reads SGHNT; CDR2 reads YYREEE (reference sequence). Trimming shortened V by 0 bases and J by 3 bases, and 7 bases separated the two germline ends. The CDR3 is CASSLGGVNQPQHF. Here the CDR3 DNA reads TGTGCCAGCAGCTTGGGAGGGGTCAATCAGCCCCAGCATTTT.

The chain has TRBV5-1 and TRBJ2-3, with D possibly TRBD2 on 5 matching bases. The V and J ends lost 0 bases and 5 bases respectively, with 10 bases between them. Germline V gene sequence: CDR1 SGHRS, CDR2 YFSETQ. This CDR3 has 14 amino acids. CDR3 sequence: CASSLVRVGDTQYF. Here the CDR3 DNA reads TGCGCCAGCAGCTTGGTGCGGGTTGGAGATACGCAGTATTTT.

The sample holds one count of this clone. The chain employs TRBV11-2 and TRBJ1-1; D gene ambiguous. V was cut by 1 base and J by 5 bases, with 14 bases left in between. The CDR3 extends over 15 amino acids. Germline V gives CDR1 SGHAT, CDR2 FQNNGV. In nucleotides, the CDR3 is TGTGCCAGCAGCTTAGTGTCAGATCCGGGAACTGAAGCTTTCTTT. This gives the protein CASSLVSDPGTEAFF. The variable domain in full, with the rest retrieved from reference TRBV11-2 and TRBJ1-1, is EAGVAQSPRYKIIEKRQSVAFWCNPISGHATLYWYQQILGQGPKLLIQFQNNGVVDDSQLPKDRFSAERLKGVDSTLKIQPAKLEDSAVYLCASSLVSDPGTEAFFGQGTRLTVV.

The rearrangement links TRBV18 to TRBJ1-1; tentative D call: TRBD1 (6 bases). Germline CDR1 KGHSH, CDR2 LQKENI. The CDR3 consists of 12 residues. With 6 bases removed from V and 3 bases from J, the gap between germline ends came to 8 bases. The CDR3 reads CASSTGYTEAFF. The DNA of the CDR3 is TGTGCCAGCTCGACAGGTTACACTGAAGCTTTCTTT.

The chain has TRBV10-3 and TRBJ2-5; a possible D gene is TRBD1 (6 bases). Per the germline V gene, CDR1 is ENHRY and CDR2 is SYGVKD. V gave up 5 bases and J gave up 2 bases, with 9 bases separating them. This CDR3 region has 13 residues. The CDR3 DNA reads TGTGCCATCAGTATCAGGGGACAAGAGACCCAGTACTTC. Translated, it gives CAISIRGQETQYF.

This chain uses TRBV14 with TRBJ2-5, with 8 bases lining up with TRBD2. CDR3 length: 15 residues. Looked up from germline, CDR1 is SGHDN and CDR2 is FVKESK. With V trimmed by 5 bases and J by 5 bases, 10 bases remained unmatched. The CDR3 is CASSAGLVSWETQYF. In DNA form, the CDR3 reads TGTGCCAGCAGCGCGGGACTAGTGAGTTGGGAGACCCAGTACTTC.

The rearrangement links TRBV7-6 to TRBJ2-7; possibly TRBD2 for D (5 bases). The CDR3 runs 16 residues. V shed 1 base and J shed 3 bases, with 16 bases lying between them. Germline V gene lookup returns CDR1 SGHVS and CDR2 FNYEAQ. CDR3: CASSLVRGPSSYEQYF. CDR3 nucleotide sequence: TGTGCCAGCAGCTTAGTTCGCGGGCCTAGCAGCTACGAGCAGTACTTC.

The chain employs TRBV7-2 and TRBJ1-5; D possibly corresponds to TRBD1 (5 bases). With 2 bases removed from V and 12 bases from J, the gap between germline ends came to 17 bases. This CDR3 region has 14 residues. Germline V CDR1 and CDR2: SGHTA, FQGNSA. CDR3 amino acids: CASSLRLGPEGQHF. For the CDR3, the DNA is TGTGCCAGCAGCTTACGTCTGGGGCCCGAGGGCCAGCATTTT.

As concerns this clone: Within the sample, other DNA sequences also encode this same CDR3. This rearrangement joins TRBV5-1 to TRBJ2-5; no clear D gene. CDR3 size: 13 residues. Trimming left V 2 bases short and J 2 bases short, with 7 bases between. The germline CDR1 and CDR2 sequences are SGHRS and YFSETQ. Written as DNA, the CDR3 is TGCGCCAGCAGCTTCCCGGGTCAAGAGACCCAGTACTTC. It yields the protein CASSFPGQETQYF.

V and J are TRBV4-3 and TRBJ1-2; 10 bases line up with TRBD1. CDR3 length: 15 amino acids. The trim removed 2 bases at V and 3 bases at J, leaving 3 bases unmatched. CDR1 and CDR2 (germline): LGHNA, YSLEER. The CDR3 here is CASSQRTGGHYGYTF. CDR3 bases: TGCGCCAGCAGCCAACGGACAGGGGGGCACTATGGCTACACCTTC.

Regarding this clone: The identical CDR3 is also encoded by other nucleotide sequences in the sample. The chain is built from TRBV2 and TRBJ2-1, with 10 nucleotides matching TRBD2. This CDR3 contains 16 residues. V gave up 2 bases and J gave up 4 bases; unmatched junction bases: 5. Germline assignment: CDR1 SNHLY and CDR2 FYNNEI. The CDR3 DNA sequence: TGTGCCAGCAGTGAACCGGGACTAGCGTCGTACAATGAGCAGTTCTTC. This sequence encodes CASSEPGLASYNEQFF.

Comments on this clone: Within the sample, other DNA sequences also encode this same CDR3. The rearrangement joins TRBV18 to TRBJ1-1; 7 bases agree with TRBD1. Looked up from germline, CDR1 is KGHSH and CDR2 is LQKENI. V was clipped by 5 bases and J by 0 bases; unmatched bases: 0. This CDR3 spans 13 amino acids. The CDR3 sequence: CASSGQVNTEAFF. The CDR3 DNA follows: TGTGCCAGCTCAGGACAGGTGAACACTGAAGCTTTCTTT.

The rearrangement links TRBV9 to TRBJ2-5, with 8 positions matching TRBD2. Germline CDR1 and CDR2: SGDLS and YYNGEE. The V segment lost 4 bases and the J segment 4 bases; nucleotides outside the gene matches: 18. The CDR3 spans 18 residues. The CDR3 DNA is TGTGCCAGCAGCAAAACCCCATGGGTCGCGGGAGGCGGAGAGACCCAGTACTTC. Translating it yields CASSKTPWVAGGGETQYF.

This sequence joins TRBV7-2 and TRBJ2-5; D possibly corresponds to TRBD1 (5 bases). The CDR3 consists of 14 residues. Germline V lookup: CDR1 SGHTA, CDR2 FQGNSA. V was pared by 7 bases and J by 7 bases, with 19 bases between. The CDR3 spells CASTYLGPGLTQYF. CDR3 in DNA: TGTGCCAGCACCTACCTGGGGCCCGGCTTGACCCAGTACTTC.

Remarks on this clone: This sample includes further DNA sequences coding for the same CDR3. The V call is TRBV25-1, the J call TRBJ2-3; D remains ambiguous. The CDR3 contains 14 residues. From germline, CDR1 is MGHDK and CDR2 SYGVNS. V was shortened by 6 bases and J by 4 bases, with 14 bases between the two germline ends. As DNA, the CDR3 is TGTGCCAGCAGCCGAGGTTCGCTCGCAGATACGCAGTATTTT. Residues: CASSRGSLADTQYF. Drawing the rest from reference TRBV25-1 and TRBJ2-3, the complete variable domain is EADIYQTPRYLVIGTGKKITLECSQTMGHDKMYWYQQDPGMELHLIHYSYGVNSTEKGDLSSESTVSRIRTEHFPLTLESARPSHTSQYLCASSRGSLADTQYFGPGTRLTVL.

This rearrangement joins TRBV11-2 to TRBJ2-2, with 9 nucleotides matching TRBD2. V was pared by 1 base and J by 7 bases, with 10 bases of the junction left unmatched. The CDR3 loop spans 17 amino acids. Germline assignment: CDR1 SGHAT and CDR2 FQNNGV. The CDR3 protein is CASSLVRGGRALGELFF. The CDR3 DNA reads as TGTGCCAGCAGCTTAGTACGTGGCGGGAGGGCCCTCGGGGAGCTGTTTTTT. Drawing the rest from reference TRBV11-2 and TRBJ2-2, the complete variable domain is EAGVAQSPRYKIIEKRQSVAFWCNPISGHATLYWYQQILGQGPKLLIQFQNNGVVDDSQLPKDRFSAERLKGVDSTLKIQPAKLEDSAVYLCASSLVRGGRALGELFFGEGSRLTVL.

V gene TRBV5-6 combines with J gene TRBJ2-3; 7 positions match TRBD2. CDR3 length: 15 amino acids. With V trimmed by 3 bases and J by 2 bases, 6 bases remained unmatched. Germline CDR1 SGHDT, CDR2 YYEEEE. The CDR3 region has the DNA TGTGCCAGCAGCTCCGTCGGGAGGAACACAGATACGCAGTATTTT. This encodes CASSSVGRNTDTQYF.

The genes are TRBV4-1 and TRBJ2-6; a weak D match, TRBD2 (6 bases). Trimming took off 6 bases at V and 0 bases at J, with 9 bases between the two ends. CDR3 size: 15 residues. Germline V lookup: CDR1 MGHRA, CDR2 YSYEKL. In DNA form, the CDR3 reads TGCGCCAGCAGTGGACTAAGCTCTGGGGCCAACGTCCTGACTTTC. Protein: CASSGLSSGANVLTF.

The V gene is TRBV27, the J gene TRBJ1-5, with 8 bases fitting TRBD1. The CDR3 has 16 residues. Germline V gene lookup returns CDR1 MNHEY and CDR2 SMNVEV (reference sequence). With 5 bases clipped from V and 4 bases from J, the junction kept 10 bases outside the gene matches. Here the CDR3 reads CASSPETGARNQPQHF. The CDR3 region has the DNA TGTGCCAGCAGTCCAGAGACAGGGGCGAGGAATCAGCCCCAGCATTTT.